This is a list of T cell receptor beta chains from one sample in a study of cytomegalovirus exposure and HLA in healthy donors. Sequenced by immunoSEQ multiplex PCR; TCRdb stores in-frame clones only, minus some. Among roughly 80,000 clones listed, roughly 94% were seen once. The sample comprised PBMCs. The receptors come from a woman between 18 and 29 years old in good health and CMV-seronegative. The CDR3 runs from the conserved cysteine through the conserved F or W. Each record gives: D gene, J gene, clone size, V gene, CDR3 DNA, CDR3 protein. A D gene is named only where the DNA matches it firmly. The size of a clone is reported for some rows only, either as once, few or many, or as a class for expanded clones.

d_call: NA
j_call: TRBJ1-4
clone_size: NA
v_call: TRBV25-1
cdr3_nt: TGTGCCAGCAGTGAATTACTCGGGGTTGGTATTGAAAAACTGTTTTTT
cdr3_aa: CASSELLGVGIEKLFF

d_call: TRBD1
j_call: TRBJ2-5
clone_size: NA
v_call: TRBV29-1
cdr3_nt: TGCAGCGTTGAAGACGACGTGACAGGGCAAGAGACCCAGTACTTC
cdr3_aa: CSVEDDVTGQETQYF

d_call: TRBD1
j_call: TRBJ1-1
clone_size: NA
v_call: TRBV19
cdr3_nt: TGTGCCAGTACGGACAGGGGGCGTGGGACTGAAGCTTTCTTT
cdr3_aa: CASTDRGRGTEAFF

d_call: NA
j_call: TRBJ1-3
clone_size: NA
v_call: TRBV7-6
cdr3_nt: TGTGCCAGCAGCCTGCAGGTGGGAGGGTCTGGAAACACCATATATTTT
cdr3_aa: CASSLQVGGSGNTIYF

d_call: TRBD2
j_call: TRBJ2-7
clone_size: once
v_call: TRBV11-3
cdr3_nt: TGTGCCAGCAGCTCTGGACTAGCGAAGTCCGGTGAGCAGTACTTC
cdr3_aa: CASSSGLAKSGEQYF

d_call: TRBD2
j_call: TRBJ2-3
clone_size: NA
v_call: TRBV6-4
cdr3_nt: TGTGCCAGCAGTGACTCGAGCGGGGGCACAGATACGCAGTATTTT
cdr3_aa: CASSDSSGGTDTQYF

d_call: NA
j_call: TRBJ2-7
clone_size: NA
v_call: TRBV4-2
cdr3_nt: TGTGCCAGCAGCCAAGCGGCGGGGGCTAGAAACGAGCAGTACTTC
cdr3_aa: CASSQAAGARNEQYF

d_call: TRBD2
j_call: TRBJ2-3
clone_size: NA
v_call: TRBV30
cdr3_nt: TGTGCCTCCTCCGGGACTAGCGGGATGGCAGATACGCAGTATTTT
cdr3_aa: CASSGTSGMADTQYF

d_call: TRBD2
j_call: TRBJ2-3
clone_size: NA
v_call: TRBV10-3
cdr3_nt: TGTGCCATCAGTCCCGAAGGGACTAGCGGGGTTCCTAGCACAGATACGCAGTATTTT
cdr3_aa: CAISPEGTSGVPSTDTQYF

d_call: NA
j_call: TRBJ2-5
clone_size: NA
v_call: TRBV19
cdr3_nt: TGTGCCAGTAGCCAGAAGGAGACCCAGTACTTC
cdr3_aa: CASSQKETQYF

d_call: NA
j_call: TRBJ1-1
clone_size: NA
v_call: TRBV30
cdr3_nt: TGTGCCTGGAGCCACAGACAGGAATGGAGTTTTACTGAAGCTTTCTTT
cdr3_aa: CAWSHRQEWSFTEAFF

d_call: NA
j_call: TRBJ2-7
clone_size: NA
v_call: TRBV30
cdr3_nt: TGTGCCTGGAGTGTATACAACGAGCAGTACTTC
cdr3_aa: CAWSVYNEQYF

d_call: TRBD2
j_call: TRBJ2-7
clone_size: NA
v_call: TRBV28
cdr3_nt: TGTGCCAGCAGAAGCGGCCCGGGAGGGTACGAGCAGTACTTC
cdr3_aa: CASRSGPGGYEQYF

d_call: NA
j_call: TRBJ2-5
clone_size: NA
v_call: TRBV6-6
cdr3_nt: TGTGCCAGCAGTTACTCGGCAGGGAAACAAGAGACCCAGTACTTC
cdr3_aa: CASSYSAGKQETQYF

d_call: TRBD1
j_call: TRBJ2-5
clone_size: NA
v_call: TRBV7-2
cdr3_nt: TGTGCCAGCAGCTTGACAGGGGGCGTAGAGACCCAGTACTTC
cdr3_aa: CASSLTGGVETQYF

d_call: NA
j_call: TRBJ1-2
clone_size: NA
v_call: TRBV28
cdr3_nt: TGTGCCAGCAGTTCCTCCCCAGGTGTAGACTACACCTTC
cdr3_aa: CASSSSPGVDYTF

d_call: TRBD2
j_call: TRBJ2-3
clone_size: NA
v_call: TRBV19
cdr3_nt: TGTGCCAGTAGTATCGGGACTAGCTCATTTCTAGATACGCAGTATTTT
cdr3_aa: CASSIGTSSFLDTQYF

d_call: NA
j_call: TRBJ2-7
clone_size: NA
v_call: TRBV6-5
cdr3_nt: TGTGCCAGCAGTTACGGGGCGGAGCAGTACTTC
cdr3_aa: CASSYGAEQYF

d_call: NA
j_call: TRBJ1-5
clone_size: NA
v_call: TRBV4-1
cdr3_nt: TGCGCCAGCAGCCAAGTAACAGTTGATCAGCCCCAGCATTTT
cdr3_aa: CASSQVTVDQPQHF

d_call: NA
j_call: TRBJ2-4
clone_size: NA
v_call: TRBV7-2
cdr3_nt: TGTGCCAGCAGCTTAGCGAGTGGAGAAGCCAAAAACATTCAGTACTTC
cdr3_aa: CASSLASGEAKNIQYF

d_call: TRBD1
j_call: TRBJ2-5
clone_size: NA
v_call: TRBV7-8
cdr3_nt: TGTGCCAGCAGCTTAGGGTGGGACAGGGTTCGGGAGACCCAGTACTTC
cdr3_aa: CASSLGWDRVRETQYF

d_call: TRBD1
j_call: TRBJ1-6
clone_size: once
v_call: TRBV4-1
cdr3_nt: TGCGCCAGCAGCCAAAGGACAGGGGTGGATTCACCCCTCCACTTT
cdr3_aa: CASSQRTGVDSPLHF

d_call: NA
j_call: TRBJ2-5
clone_size: NA
v_call: TRBV6-6
cdr3_nt: TGTGCCAGCAGTTACTCCCCGAGGGAGACCCAGTACTTC
cdr3_aa: CASSYSPRETQYF

d_call: TRBD2
j_call: TRBJ2-3
clone_size: NA
v_call: TRBV27
cdr3_nt: TGTGCCAGCAGTTGGACTAGCGGCACAGATACGCAGTATTTT
cdr3_aa: CASSWTSGTDTQYF

d_call: NA
j_call: TRBJ1-6
clone_size: NA
v_call: TRBV7-5
cdr3_nt: TGTGCCAGAAGCACCCCGTCACAAACCCATAATTCACCCCTCCACTTT
cdr3_aa: CARSTPSQTHNSPLHF

d_call: NA
j_call: TRBJ1-5
clone_size: NA
v_call: TRBV7-8
cdr3_nt: TGTGCCAGCAGCCAGCCGGGGGTGGGTCAGCCCCAGCATTTT
cdr3_aa: CASSQPGVGQPQHF

d_call: NA
j_call: TRBJ2-7
clone_size: NA
v_call: TRBV28
cdr3_nt: TGTGCCAGCAGTTTCGAGACAGGAGGCCGCTACGAGCAGTACTTC
cdr3_aa: CASSFETGGRYEQYF

d_call: NA
j_call: TRBJ1-1
clone_size: NA
v_call: TRBV29-1
cdr3_nt: TGCAGCGTTGTGCCGGCAGGACTAATGAACACTGAAGCTTTCTTT
cdr3_aa: CSVVPAGLMNTEAFF

d_call: TRBD2
j_call: TRBJ2-2
clone_size: NA
v_call: TRBV4-1
cdr3_nt: TGCGCCAGCAGCCAGGTTTCGTATGGACTAGCAAGGACCGGGGAGCTGTTTTTT
cdr3_aa: CASSQVSYGLARTGELFF

d_call: TRBD1
j_call: TRBJ2-1
clone_size: NA
v_call: TRBV4-1
cdr3_nt: TGCGCCAGCAGCCAAGAGGACAGGGTTTACAATGAGCAGTTCTTC
cdr3_aa: CASSQEDRVYNEQFF

d_call: NA
j_call: TRBJ1-1
clone_size: NA
v_call: TRBV7-3
cdr3_nt: TGTGCCAGCAGCTTACCGAAGGACAGTTTGAACACTGAAGCTTTCTTT
cdr3_aa: CASSLPKDSLNTEAFF

d_call: NA
j_call: TRBJ2-5
clone_size: NA
v_call: TRBV2
cdr3_nt: TGTGCCAGCAGTGAAGCTTTACTGGAGGAGACCCAGTACTTC
cdr3_aa: CASSEALLEETQYF

d_call: TRBD1
j_call: TRBJ2-1
clone_size: NA
v_call: TRBV4-2
cdr3_nt: TGTGCCAGCAGCCAAGATGTTGGGACAGGGGGGAATGAGCAGTTCTTC
cdr3_aa: CASSQDVGTGGNEQFF

d_call: TRBD1
j_call: TRBJ1-1
clone_size: NA
v_call: TRBV2
cdr3_nt: TGTGCCAGCAGTGAAGCGCTCGGGCAGGGGGCTTGGGAAGCTTTCTTT
cdr3_aa: CASSEALGQGAWEAFF

d_call: TRBD1
j_call: TRBJ2-3
clone_size: NA
v_call: TRBV7-3
cdr3_nt: TGTGCCAGCAGCTTACACCAGGGGGCAGATACGCAGTATTTT
cdr3_aa: CASSLHQGADTQYF

d_call: TRBD2
j_call: TRBJ2-7
clone_size: NA
v_call: TRBV5-5
cdr3_nt: TGTGCCAGCAGCCAGGCTAGCGGGACTCTCGAGCAGTACTTC
cdr3_aa: CASSQASGTLEQYF

d_call: NA
j_call: TRBJ1-5
clone_size: NA
v_call: TRBV28
cdr3_nt: TGTGCCAGCAGCTTCGGAACTAATAGCAATCAGCCCCAGCATTTT
cdr3_aa: CASSFGTNSNQPQHF

d_call: NA
j_call: TRBJ1-1
clone_size: NA
v_call: TRBV19
cdr3_nt: TGTGCCAGTAGTATAAAAGGGGTTAACACTGAAGCTTTCTTT
cdr3_aa: CASSIKGVNTEAFF

d_call: NA
j_call: TRBJ1-2
clone_size: NA
v_call: TRBV7-8
cdr3_nt: TGTGCCAGCAGCTTAGCGGGAGGGATCTATGGCTACACCTTC
cdr3_aa: CASSLAGGIYGYTF

d_call: TRBD2
j_call: TRBJ2-1
clone_size: NA
v_call: TRBV4-1
cdr3_nt: TGCGCCGCAGCGGGGCAAGGGAACAATGAGCAGTTCTTC
cdr3_aa: CAAAGQGNNEQFF

d_call: TRBD1
j_call: TRBJ2-5
clone_size: NA
v_call: TRBV6-5
cdr3_nt: TGTGCCAGCAGCCGGACAGGGTTAGAGACCCAGTACTTC
cdr3_aa: CASSRTGLETQYF

d_call: NA
j_call: TRBJ2-7
clone_size: NA
v_call: TRBV5-4
cdr3_nt: TGTGCCAGCAGCTTTCATCAAAACGCCCGGGAGCAGTACTTC
cdr3_aa: CASSFHQNAREQYF

d_call: TRBD1
j_call: TRBJ2-3
clone_size: NA
v_call: TRBV5-6
cdr3_nt: TGTGCCAGCAGCAGGACAGGGGCAGATACGCAGTATTTT
cdr3_aa: CASSRTGADTQYF

d_call: NA
j_call: TRBJ1-1
clone_size: NA
v_call: TRBV27
cdr3_nt: TGTGCCAGCAGTTTTGGAGGGGAAAACACTGAAGCTTTCTTT
cdr3_aa: CASSFGGENTEAFF

d_call: TRBD1
j_call: TRBJ1-6
clone_size: NA
v_call: TRBV6-5
cdr3_nt: TGTGCCAGCGGTCCGCAGGGGGATTCACCCCTCCACTTT
cdr3_aa: CASGPQGDSPLHF

d_call: TRBD1
j_call: TRBJ2-5
clone_size: NA
v_call: TRBV5-1
cdr3_nt: TGCGCCAGCAGCGGCGGACCGGACAGGGTGGAGACCCAGTACTTC
cdr3_aa: CASSGGPDRVETQYF

d_call: NA
j_call: TRBJ1-3
clone_size: once
v_call: TRBV7-2
cdr3_nt: TGTGCCATACTGGACAGATCTTACTCTGGAAACACCATATATTTT
cdr3_aa: CAILDRSYSGNTIYF

d_call: TRBD1
j_call: TRBJ2-2
clone_size: NA
v_call: TRBV23-1
cdr3_nt: TGCGCCAGCAGTCAATTATGGACAGGTGATAACAACACCGGGGAGCTGTTTTTT
cdr3_aa: CASSQLWTGDNNTGELFF

d_call: NA
j_call: TRBJ1-1
clone_size: NA
v_call: TRBV18
cdr3_nt: TGTGCCAGCTCACTTCGAGGGTTTGAAGCTTTCTTT
cdr3_aa: CASSLRGFEAFF

d_call: NA
j_call: TRBJ2-3
clone_size: once
v_call: TRBV2
cdr3_nt: TGTGCCAGCAGCTTCCCCGAGGCCGATACGCAGTATTTT
cdr3_aa: CASSFPEADTQYF

d_call: TRBD1
j_call: TRBJ1-5
clone_size: NA
v_call: TRBV30
cdr3_nt: TGTGCCTGGAGTGTACAGGGGGGGCAGCCCCAGCATTTT
cdr3_aa: CAWSVQGGQPQHF

d_call: NA
j_call: TRBJ2-5
clone_size: NA
v_call: TRBV2
cdr3_nt: TGTGCCAGCAGTGAACGGGTGTGGGGGGAAGAGACCCAGTACTTC
cdr3_aa: CASSERVWGEETQYF

d_call: TRBD1
j_call: TRBJ2-3
clone_size: NA
v_call: TRBV10-3
cdr3_nt: TGTGCCATCAGCCACGACCCGGGACAGGGCACAGATACGCAGTATTTT
cdr3_aa: CAISHDPGQGTDTQYF

d_call: NA
j_call: TRBJ2-1
clone_size: NA
v_call: TRBV28
cdr3_nt: TGTGCCAGCAGCCCTTCAGAGCGGGCAAGCAATGAGCAGTTCTTC
cdr3_aa: CASSPSERASNEQFF